This T cell receptor beta chain comes out of a study of post-analysis software for immune sequencing data. Study-level points and caveats: Multiple sclerosis patients showed significantly lower normalized Chao1 diversity than controls did. Five or six TRBV segments appeared more often in patients than in controls, and TRBV5-6, TRBV5-1 and TRBV20-1 were among these.

cDNA libraries for TCR beta contained unique molecular identifiers. Input populations of roughly 1 to 11 million T cells gave rise to some 500,000 cDNA molecules. TCRdb processed the PCR reads anew with MiXCR; each CDR3 protein has one entry. The sample carries a few hundred thousand distinct CDR3 sequences, around 34% recorded once. On this clonotype itself: What it binds is unknown. An end of the junction differs from the germline gene, which may be a read error.

Germline V CDR1 and CDR2: SNHLY, FYNNEI. This CDR3 contains 15 residues. The specimen was blood. The TCR comes from a girl under 18 with multiple sclerosis. This sequence joins TRBV2 and TRBJ2-1, with TRBD1 identical over 8 bases. The CDR3 loop reads CANSRDRGGYNEQFF. Here the CDR3 DNA reads TGTGCCAACAGTCGTGACAGGGGCGGCTACAATGAGCAGTTCTTC.